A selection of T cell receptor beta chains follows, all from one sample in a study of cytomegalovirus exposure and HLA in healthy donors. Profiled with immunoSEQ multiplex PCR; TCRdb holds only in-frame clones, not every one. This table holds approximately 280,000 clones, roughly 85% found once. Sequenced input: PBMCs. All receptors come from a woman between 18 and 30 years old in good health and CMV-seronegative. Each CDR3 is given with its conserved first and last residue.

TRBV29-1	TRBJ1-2	CSATGQGVSTF
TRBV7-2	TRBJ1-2	CASSLGTVAGYTF
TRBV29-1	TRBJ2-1	CSVPRGIEQFF
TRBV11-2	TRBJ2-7	CASSPAGVPPREQYF
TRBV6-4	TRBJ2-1	CASSQLDGGAGEQFF
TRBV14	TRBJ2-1	CASSPNEHYYNEQFF
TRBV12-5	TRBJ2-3	CASAQTGSTDTQYF
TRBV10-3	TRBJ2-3	CAISESRRADTQYF
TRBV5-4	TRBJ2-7	CASSLAGGLAGATSYEQYF
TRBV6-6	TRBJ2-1	CASSPWGLADNEQFF
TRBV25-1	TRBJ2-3	CASSDPSGGRTDTQYF
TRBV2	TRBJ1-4	CASRSWTGEGEKLFF
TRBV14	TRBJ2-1	CASSQDPRTSQFF
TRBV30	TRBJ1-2	CAWSETGGYYGYTF
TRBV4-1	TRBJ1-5	CASSQGRGQEPQHF
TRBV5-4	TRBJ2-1	CASSLARQGTNNEQFF